The entry that follows covers one TCR beta chain sequence. What it binds is not known. This specimen comes from a study of Ad26.COV2.S vaccination and SARS-CoV-2 variants. Looked up from germline, CDR1 is MNHNS and CDR2 is SASEGT. CDR3 length: 15 residues. Unmatched junction bases numbered 5, after V lost 3 bases and J lost 4 bases. Findings and caveats of the study: Spike-specific TCR breadth was greater after Ad26.COV2.S than placebo. Total T cell responses, in the TCR breadth and depth analyses, may have been underestimated. Following vaccination, spike-specific CD8+ and CD4+ T cell responses reportedly exhibited substantial breadth. The study found similar non-spike TCR breadth in vaccine and placebo recipients.

Measured with immunoSEQ multiplex PCR; TCRdb has only the in-frame clones, and not every one. This table holds hundreds of thousands of clones, about 92% found once. The receptor's source is a human donor who had recovered from COVID-19. The V and J genes are TRBV6-1 and TRBJ1-2; 10 nucleotides match TRBD1. This specimen consisted of peripheral blood, obtained after recovery from COVID-19. The CDR3 coding sequence is TGTGCCAGCAGTGACGACAGGGGGCTCGGCTATGGCTACACCTTC. Translation: CASSDDRGLGYGYTF.